The rows below give T cell receptor beta chains drawn from one sample of a study of Graves' ophthalmopathy and Graves' hyperthyroidism. One entry per CDR3 protein, called by TCRdb with MiXCR from the multiplex PCR reads. The sample lists hundreds of thousands of distinct CDR3 sequences, around 14% occurring once. The specimen sequenced was blood. These receptors were collected from a woman aged 25 to 39 with Graves' ophthalmopathy. CDR3s include the opening cysteine and the closing phenylalanine or tryptophan. A D gene is named only where the DNA matches it firmly. Only part of the rows carry a size: once, few, many, or a class if the clone is expanded.

TRBD2	many	TRBV6-5	TRBJ2-7	CASSYHLAGGQTYEQYF	TGTGCCAGCAGTTATCATCTAGCGGGAGGTCAGACCTACGAGCAGTACTTC
NA	many	TRBV6-2/TRBV6-3	TRBJ1-1	CASSYERGRMNTEAFF	TGTGCCAGCAGTTACGAGCGGGGGAGGATGAACACTGAAGCTTTCTTT
NA	many	TRBV6-5	TRBJ1-5	CASRLLRSSGPQHF	TGTGCCAGCAGGCTACTCAGGTCCTCGGGGCCCCAGCATTTT
NA	many	TRBV25-1	TRBJ2-7	CASSVSAVGHEQYF	TGTGCCAGCAGTGTAAGTGCCGTCGGGCACGAGCAGTACTTC
TRBD1	NA	TRBV28	TRBJ2-7	CASRGTTGDEQYF	TGTGCCAGCAGAGGGACGACAGGGGATGAGCAGTACTTC
NA	many	TRBV7-3	TRBJ2-7	CASSLKWRDPQYF	TGTGCCAGCAGCTTAAAATGGCGGGATCCGCAGTACTTC
NA	many	TRBV4-1	TRBJ2-5	CASSQDLREELRETQYF	TGCGCCAGCAGCCAAGATTTAAGGGAAGAATTGAGAGAGACCCAGTACTTC
NA	few	TRBV29-1	TRBJ1-1	CSVVTGTEAFF	TGCAGCGTTGTGACCGGGACCGAAGCTTTCTTT
TRBD1	many	TRBV24-1	TRBJ2-7	CATSDPSPGQGINEQYF	TGTGCCACCAGTGACCCTTCGCCGGGACAGGGGATCAACGAGCAGTACTTC
NA	many	TRBV28	TRBJ1-1	CASTYPGGNGFF	TGTGCCAGCACCTACCCCGGTGGCAACGGTTTCTTT
NA	many	TRBV15	TRBJ2-7	CATSRDSTGFGYEQYF	TGTGCCACCAGCAGAGATTCGACGGGGTTTGGGTACGAGCAGTACTTC
NA	many	TRBV19	TRBJ1-5	CASTPSGELNQPQHF	TGTGCCAGTACCCCTTCAGGGGAATTGAATCAGCCCCAGCATTTT
NA	many	TRBV6-1	TRBJ2-3	CASSGDSLTDTQYF	TGTGCCAGCAGTGGAGACAGTCTCACAGATACGCAGTATTTT
NA	many	TRBV6-1	TRBJ1-2	CASSDTGIYGYTF	TGTGCCAGCAGCGACACAGGGATCTATGGCTACACCTTC
NA	many	TRBV27	TRBJ1-5	CASSLSGSNQPQHF	TGTGCCAGCAGTTTATCGGGCAGCAATCAGCCCCAGCATTTT